The 20 T cell receptor beta chains presented below share a single source sample, sequenced in a study of cytomegalovirus exposure and HLA in healthy donors. Sequencing used immunoSEQ multiplex PCR; TCRdb keeps in-frame clones, though not all of them. Among some 150,000 clones listed, around 90% were seen once. Input material: PBMCs. These receptors were taken from a woman between 18 and 30 years old in good health and CMV-seropositive.

V gene TRBV27 combines with J gene TRBJ1-5; D is uncertain. Germline lookup yields CDR1 MNHEY and CDR2 SMNVEV (reference sequence). V gave up 1 base and J gave up 3 bases, with 10 bases separating them. CDR3 length: 15 amino acids. DNA of the CDR3: TGTGCCAGCAGTTTATGGTCGTCCTACAATCAGCCCCAGCATTTT. It translates to CASSLWSSYNQPQHF.

The CDR3, as DNA: TGTGCCAGCAGCCAGAGTACCCTAGCGGGAGGGTTAGAGACCCAGTACTTC. Translating it yields CASSQSTLAGGLETQYF. The rearrangement uses TRBV11-2 and TRBJ2-5; 12 nucleotides match TRBD2. Germline lookup yields CDR1 SGHAT and CDR2 FQNNGV. CDR3 size: 17 residues. The trim removed 5 bases at V and 4 bases at J, leaving 11 bases unmatched.

The chain is built from TRBV11-3 and TRBJ2-6; no clear D. This CDR3 region has 13 residues. Looked up from germline, CDR1 is SGHNT and CDR2 is YENEEA. Trimming took 5 bases from V and 0 from J, leaving 2 bases between them. Written as DNA, the CDR3 is TGTGCCAGCAGCCTCTCTGGGGCCAACGTCCTGACTTTC. The encoded protein is CASSLSGANVLTF.

The V call is TRBV30, the J call TRBJ2-7; 10 bases fit TRBD1. CDR1 and CDR2 from the germline V gene are GTSNPN and SVGIG (reference sequence). The CDR3 runs to 14 residues. Losses at the gene ends were 4 bases for V and 6 bases for J; bases not matched to a gene: 9. CDR3 residues: CAWTERDRGSEQYF. CDR3 nucleotide sequence: TGTGCCTGGACCGAAAGGGACAGGGGATCCGAGCAGTACTTC. Using reference TRBV30 and TRBJ2-7 for the parts outside the CDR3, the full variable domain is SQTIHQWPATLVQPVGSPLSLECTVEGTSNPNLYWYRQAAGRGLQLLFYSVGIGQISSEVPQNLSASRPQDRQFILSSKKLLLSDSGFYLCAWTERDRGSEQYFGPGTRLTVT.

This clone showed up just once. The chain recombines TRBV19 with TRBJ1-5; D remains unclear. The V gene's germline CDR1 is LNHDA and CDR2 SQIVND (reference sequence). V lost 1 base to trimming and J lost 1 base, with 11 bases between them. The CDR3 is made up of 16 amino acids. The CDR3 DNA follows: TGTGCCAGTAGTATAGTGGGCAGGCAAAGCAATCAGCCCCAGCATTTT. Residues: CASSIVGRQSNQPQHF. Variable domain in full (rest from reference TRBV19 and TRBJ1-5): DGGITQSPKYLFRKEGQNVTLSCEQNLNHDAMYWYRQDPGQGLRLIYYSQIVNDFQKGDIAEGYSVSREKKESFPLTVTSAQKNPTAFYLCASSIVGRQSNQPQHFGDGTRLSIL.

The chain combines TRBV4-3 with TRBJ1-1; 9 bases align to TRBD1. Trimming took 1 base from V and 7 from J; bases not matched to a gene: 13. The CDR3 has 17 amino acids. The germline V gene has CDR1 LGHNA and CDR2 YSLEER. The CDR3 sequence: CASSQAWDRELNDEAFF. DNA of the CDR3: TGCGCCAGCAGCCAAGCCTGGGACAGGGAACTTAACGATGAAGCTTTCTTT.

The V call is TRBV9, the J call TRBJ2-3; D is ambiguous. The germline V and J ends were trimmed by 0 bases and 3 bases, with 8 bases remaining between them. The CDR3 loop spans 14 amino acids. CDR1 is SGDLS, CDR2 YYNGEE, per germline. The CDR3 region has the DNA TGTGCCAGCAGCGTAGGGTGGAGTACAGATACGCAGTATTTT. This encodes CASSVGWSTDTQYF.

The V and J genes are TRBV5-1 and TRBJ2-5; D is unclear. V was pared by 4 bases and J by 5 bases, with 15 bases between. The CDR3 sequence is 14 residues long. CDR1 and CDR2 from the germline V gene are SGHRS and YFSETQ. CDR3 coding DNA: TGCGCCAGCAGCACGCGCGGAGTCATTGAGACCCAGTACTTC. Its translation: CASSTRGVIETQYF. The full variable domain, its missing parts supplied by reference TRBV5-1 and TRBJ2-5, is KAGVTQTPRYLIKTRGQQVTLSCSPISGHRSVSWYQQTPGQGLQFLFEYFSETQRNKGNFPGRFSGRQFSNSRSEMNVSTLELGDSALYLCASSTRGVIETQYFGPGTRLLVL.

V is TRBV5-5 and J is TRBJ1-2; the D gene is possibly TRBD1 (6 bases). CDR1 and CDR2 (germline): SGHKS, YYEKEE (reference sequence). This CDR3 has 14 amino acids. Trimming removed 4 bases from V and 1 base from J, with 11 bases in between. CDR3 protein: CASSLRGYNYGYTF. CDR3 sequence (DNA): TGTGCCAGCAGCCTCAGGGGCTATAACTATGGCTACACCTTC.

This clone was observed a single time. The CDR3 bases are TGTGCTAGTGGTTTGGTACCTGACAAAAACTACGAGCAGTACTTC. It encodes CASGLVPDKNYEQYF. The J gene is TRBJ2-7, the V gene TRBV12-5; D not certain. The germline V gene has CDR1 LGHNT and CDR2 FRNRAP. V was trimmed by 0 bases and J by 3 bases, leaving 12 bases between them. The CDR3 spans 15 residues.

This chain connects TRBV30 to TRBJ1-1; D possibly corresponds to TRBD1 (6 bases). Germline CDR1 and CDR2: GTSNPN and SVGIG (reference sequence). Trimming shortened V by 2 bases and J by 5 bases, and 15 bases separated the two germline ends. CDR3 size: 14 residues. This CDR3 is CAWSQGPLPTEAFF. In DNA form, the CDR3 reads TGTGCCTGGAGTCAGGGGCCACTCCCTACTGAAGCTTTCTTT.

V usage is TRBV4-2 and J usage is TRBJ2-3; no reliable D call. Germline assignment: CDR1 LGHNA and CDR2 YNFKEQ. This CDR3 is built from 17 residues. Trimming took 0 bases from V and 0 from J, leaving 13 bases between them. The CDR3 loop is CASSQDAAVSSTDTQYF. The CDR3 region has the DNA TGTGCCAGCAGCCAAGATGCTGCGGTTTCTAGCACAGATACGCAGTATTTT.

V and J are TRBV11-2 and TRBJ1-5; 11 positions agree with TRBD1. Germline CDR1 and CDR2: SGHAT and FQNNGV. The CDR3 contains 17 residues. The junction had 10 bases not matched to a gene; V was cut back by 5 bases and J by 4 bases. This CDR3 is CASSLGQGASLNQPQHF. The CDR3 DNA follows: TGTGCCAGCAGCCTCGGACAGGGGGCTTCTTTGAATCAGCCCCAGCATTTT.

This sequence joins TRBV6-1 and TRBJ1-4; TRBD1 matches at 9 bases. Per the germline V gene, CDR1 is MNHNS and CDR2 is SASEGT. The CDR3 has 17 amino acids. V lost 2 bases and J lost 3; bases outside the gene matches: 7. The CDR3 bases are TGTGCCAGCAGTGAATTGGGACAGGGCTATTCTAATGAAAAACTGTTTTTT. It codes for CASSELGQGYSNEKLFF.

DNA for the CDR3: TGTGCCAGCAGTGAAAGGTCAGCGTCCTATGGCTACACCTTC. It encodes CASSERSASYGYTF. V usage is TRBV6-1 and J usage is TRBJ1-2; D call uncertain. V was pared by 2 bases and J by 4 bases, with 11 bases between. The CDR3 is 14 amino acids. The V gene's germline CDR1 is MNHNS and CDR2 SASEGT.

The chain uses TRBV5-6 and TRBJ2-1; 13 bases match TRBD2. Per the germline V gene, CDR1 is SGHDT and CDR2 is YYEEEE. V trimming: 5 bases; J trimming: 7 bases; junction bases outside the gene matches: 6. There are 15 residues in the CDR3. Here the CDR3 reads CASRLAGGGRNEQFF. The DNA of the CDR3 is TGTGCCAGCAGACTAGCGGGAGGGGGTCGGAATGAGCAGTTCTTC.

This rearrangement joins TRBV5-4 to TRBJ1-2; 10 bases map to TRBD1. Looked up from germline, CDR1 is SGHNT and CDR2 is YYREEE (reference sequence). The CDR3 loop spans 14 amino acids. Trimming at V came to 4 bases and at J to 5 bases, leaving 5 bases not matched to a gene. The CDR3 DNA reads as TGTGCCAGCAGCCTCGGGACAGGGGAATATGGCTACACCTTC. Translated, it gives CASSLGTGEYGYTF.

The chain has TRBV28 and TRBJ2-7; possibly TRBD1 for D (6 bases). Germline V CDR1 and CDR2: MDHEN, SYDVKM. CDR3 size: 15 residues. Trimming left V 3 bases short and J 1 base short, with 13 bases between. CDR3 sequence reads: CASSFSGERSYEQYF. The CDR3 DNA is TGTGCCAGCAGTTTTTCAGGGGAAAGGTCCTACGAGCAGTACTTC.

V is TRBV6-5 and J is TRBJ2-4; maybe TRBD2 (7 bases). Trimming left V 6 bases short and J 7 bases short, with 19 bases between. The CDR3 runs 15 residues. CDR1 is MNHEY and CDR2 is SVGAGI in the germline V gene. This CDR3 reads CASRSGGAGRNIQYF. The CDR3 DNA is TGTGCCAGCAGATCGGGGGGCGCCGGTCGGAACATTCAGTACTTC.

This chain joins TRBV7-8 and TRBJ2-7; TRBD2 aligns across 11 bases. V was pared by 5 bases and J by 2 bases, with 11 bases of the junction left unmatched. The CDR3 loop spans 17 amino acids. Germline CDR1 SGHVS, CDR2 FQNEAQ. The CDR3 reads CASSLGIAGGNPYEQYF. The CDR3 DNA reads as TGTGCCAGCAGCCTCGGGATAGCGGGAGGGAACCCCTACGAGCAGTACTTC.